The source of this T cell receptor beta chain is a study of cytomegalovirus exposure and HLA in healthy donors. Findings of the study overall: Some V segments, including TRBV6-2 and TRBV6-3, were excluded as indistinguishable.

Primers for the PCR totalled 60 Vbeta and 13 Jbeta. The repertoire was sequenced with immunoSEQ multiplex PCR; TCRdb's copy has only in-frame clones and lacks some. This table holds 140,000 to 150,000 clones, 70% to 85% found once. V lost 6 bases, J lost 4 bases, and 18 bases lay in between. The CDR3 consists of 15 residues. CDR1 and CDR2 from the germline V gene are MDHEN and SYDVKM. As concerns this clone: The antigen remains unidentified.

The sample consisted of PBMCs. The chain recombines TRBV28 with TRBJ2-5, with a tentative D call TRBD1 (5 bases). This receptor was identified in a male donor in good health and CMV-seronegative. CDR3: CASSRPVAGRETQYF. The CDR3, as DNA: TGTGCCAGCAGCCGCCCCGTGGCAGGGCGAGAGACCCAGTACTTC.